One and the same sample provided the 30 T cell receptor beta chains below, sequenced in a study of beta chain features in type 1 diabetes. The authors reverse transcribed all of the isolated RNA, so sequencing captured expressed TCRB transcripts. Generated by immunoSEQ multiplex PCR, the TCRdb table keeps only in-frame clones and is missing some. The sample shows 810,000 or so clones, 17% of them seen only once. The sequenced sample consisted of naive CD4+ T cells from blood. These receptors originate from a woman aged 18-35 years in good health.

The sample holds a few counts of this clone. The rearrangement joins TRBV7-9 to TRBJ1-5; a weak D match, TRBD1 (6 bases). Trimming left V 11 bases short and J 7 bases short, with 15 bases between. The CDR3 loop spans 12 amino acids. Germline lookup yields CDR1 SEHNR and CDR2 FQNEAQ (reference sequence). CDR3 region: CAQRQEGQPQHF. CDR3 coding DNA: TGTGCCCAAAGACAGGAGGGGCAGCCCCAGCATTTT.

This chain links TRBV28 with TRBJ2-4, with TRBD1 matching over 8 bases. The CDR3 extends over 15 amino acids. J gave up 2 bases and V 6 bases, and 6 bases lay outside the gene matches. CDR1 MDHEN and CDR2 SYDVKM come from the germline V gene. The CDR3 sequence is CASSPRDRTKNIQYF. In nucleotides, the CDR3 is TGTGCCAGCAGCCCTCGGGACAGGACCAAAAACATTCAGTACTTC.

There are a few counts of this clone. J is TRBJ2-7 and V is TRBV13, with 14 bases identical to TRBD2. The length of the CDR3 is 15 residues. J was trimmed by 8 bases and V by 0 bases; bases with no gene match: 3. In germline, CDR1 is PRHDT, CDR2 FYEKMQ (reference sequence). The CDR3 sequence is CASSLGGTSGSKQYF. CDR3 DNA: TGTGCCAGCAGCTTAGGAGGGACTAGCGGGAGCAAGCAGTACTTC. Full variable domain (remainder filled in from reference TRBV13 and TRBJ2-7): AAGVIQSPRHLIKEKRETATLKCYPIPRHDTVYWYQQGPGQDPQFLISFYEKMQSDKGSIPDRFSAQQFSDYHSELNMSSLELGDSALYFCASSLGGTSGSKQYFGPGTRLTVT.

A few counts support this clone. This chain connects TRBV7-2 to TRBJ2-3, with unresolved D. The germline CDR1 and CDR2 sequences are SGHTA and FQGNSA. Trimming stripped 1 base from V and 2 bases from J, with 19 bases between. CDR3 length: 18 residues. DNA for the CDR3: TGTGCCAGCAGCTTAGAGGTTCGGCCCGCAACCTTCACAGATACGCAGTATTTT. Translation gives CASSLEVRPATFTDTQYF.

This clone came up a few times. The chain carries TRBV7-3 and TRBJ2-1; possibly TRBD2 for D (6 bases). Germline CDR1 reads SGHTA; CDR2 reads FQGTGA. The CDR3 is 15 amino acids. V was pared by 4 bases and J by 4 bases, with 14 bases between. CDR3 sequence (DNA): TGTGCCAGCAGCTCCCTTGCGGGACTTTACAATGAGCAGTTCTTC. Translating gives CASSSLAGLYNEQFF.

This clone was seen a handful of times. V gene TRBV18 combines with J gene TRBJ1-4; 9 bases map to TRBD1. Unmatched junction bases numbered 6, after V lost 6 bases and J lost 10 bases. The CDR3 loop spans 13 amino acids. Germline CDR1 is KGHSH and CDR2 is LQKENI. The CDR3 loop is CASSPDRGGKLFF. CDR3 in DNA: TGTGCCAGCTCCCCGGACAGGGGCGGAAAACTGTTTTTT. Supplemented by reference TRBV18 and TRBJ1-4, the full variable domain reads NAGVMQNPRHLVRRRGQEARLRCSPMKGHSHVYWYRQLPEEGLKFMVYLQKENIIDESGMPKERFSAEFPKEGPSILRIQQVVRGDSAAYFCASSPDRGGKLFFGSGTQLSVL.

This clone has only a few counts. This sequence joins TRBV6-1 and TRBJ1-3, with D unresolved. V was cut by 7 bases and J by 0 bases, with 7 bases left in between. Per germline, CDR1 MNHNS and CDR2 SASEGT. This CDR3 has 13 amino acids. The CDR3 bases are TGTGCCAGCACGAGAGCCTCTGGAAACACCATATATTTT. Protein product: CASTRASGNTIYF.

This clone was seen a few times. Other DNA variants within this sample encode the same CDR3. The CDR3 coding sequence is TGTGCCAGCAGCTTGGGGGGCCGCTCCTACGAGCAGTACTTC. It translates to CASSLGGRSYEQYF. V is TRBV7-2 and J is TRBJ2-7; D might be TRBD1 or TRBD2, each matching 6 bases. Germline lookup yields CDR1 SGHTA and CDR2 FQGNSA. The CDR3 contains 14 residues. Trimming left V 3 bases short and J 0 bases short, with 9 bases between.

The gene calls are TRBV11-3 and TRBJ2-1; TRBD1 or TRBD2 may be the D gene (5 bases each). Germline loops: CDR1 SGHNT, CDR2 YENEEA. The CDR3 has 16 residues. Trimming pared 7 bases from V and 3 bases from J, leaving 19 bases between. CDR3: CASTLGEWGGYNEQFF. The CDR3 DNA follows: TGTGCCAGCACGTTGGGGGAGTGGGGCGGCTACAATGAGCAGTTCTTC.

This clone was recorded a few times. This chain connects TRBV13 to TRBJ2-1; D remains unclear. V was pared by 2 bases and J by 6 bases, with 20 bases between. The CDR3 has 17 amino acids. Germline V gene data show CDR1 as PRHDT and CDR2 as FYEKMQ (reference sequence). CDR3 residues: CASSLFRNPKLGNEQFF. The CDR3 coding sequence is TGTGCCAGCAGCTTATTCCGGAACCCAAAGCTGGGCAATGAGCAGTTCTTC. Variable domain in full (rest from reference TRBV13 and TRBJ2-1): AAGVIQSPRHLIKEKRETATLKCYPIPRHDTVYWYQQGPGQDPQFLISFYEKMQSDKGSIPDRFSAQQFSDYHSELNMSSLELGDSALYFCASSLFRNPKLGNEQFFGPGTRLTVL.

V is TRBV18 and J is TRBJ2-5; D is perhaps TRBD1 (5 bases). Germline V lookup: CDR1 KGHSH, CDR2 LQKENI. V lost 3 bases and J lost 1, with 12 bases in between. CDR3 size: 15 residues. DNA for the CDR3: TGTGCCAGCTCACCGATTGCAGGGTCCCAAGAGACCCAGTACTTC. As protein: CASSPIAGSQETQYF. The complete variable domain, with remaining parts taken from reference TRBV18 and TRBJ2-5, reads NAGVMQNPRHLVRRRGQEARLRCSPMKGHSHVYWYRQLPEEGLKFMVYLQKENIIDESGMPKERFSAEFPKEGPSILRIQQVVRGDSAAYFCASSPIAGSQETQYFGPGTRLLVL.

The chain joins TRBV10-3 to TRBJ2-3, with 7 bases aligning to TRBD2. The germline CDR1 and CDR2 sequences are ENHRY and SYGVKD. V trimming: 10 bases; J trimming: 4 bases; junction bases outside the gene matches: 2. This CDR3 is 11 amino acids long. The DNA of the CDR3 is TGTGCCAGCGGGAGTGCAGATACGCAGTATTTT. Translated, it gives CASGSADTQYF.

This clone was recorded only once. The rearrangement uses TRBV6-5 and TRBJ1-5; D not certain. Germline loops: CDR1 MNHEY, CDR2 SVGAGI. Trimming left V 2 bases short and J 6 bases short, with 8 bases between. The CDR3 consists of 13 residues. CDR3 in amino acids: CASSYPKGQPQHF. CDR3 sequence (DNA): TGTGCCAGCAGTTACCCGAAAGGTCAGCCCCAGCATTTT.

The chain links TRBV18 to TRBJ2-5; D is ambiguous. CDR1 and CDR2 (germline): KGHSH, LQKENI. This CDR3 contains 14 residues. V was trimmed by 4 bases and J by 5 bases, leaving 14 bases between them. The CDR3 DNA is TGTGCCAGCTCACACGCGGAGAGGATGGAGACCCAGTACTTC. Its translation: CASSHAERMETQYF.

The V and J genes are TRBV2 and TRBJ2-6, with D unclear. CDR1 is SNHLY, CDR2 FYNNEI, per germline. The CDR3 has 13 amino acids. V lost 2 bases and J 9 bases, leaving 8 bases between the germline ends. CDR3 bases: TGTGCCAGCAGTGAAATGGTTTTCAACGTCCTGACTTTC. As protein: CASSEMVFNVLTF.

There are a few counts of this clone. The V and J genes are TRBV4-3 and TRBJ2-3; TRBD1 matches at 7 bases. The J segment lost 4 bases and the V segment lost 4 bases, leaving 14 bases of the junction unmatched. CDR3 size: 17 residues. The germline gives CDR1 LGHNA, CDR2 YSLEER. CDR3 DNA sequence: TGCGCCAGCAGCCGAAGCTCGACAGGGTGGTTACCAGATACGCAGTATTTT. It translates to CASSRSSTGWLPDTQYF.

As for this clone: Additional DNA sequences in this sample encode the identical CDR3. CDR3 amino acids: CASSQGVTEAFF. The CDR3, as DNA: TGTGCCAGCAGTCAGGGTGTCACTGAAGCTTTCTTT. The chain uses TRBV6-5 and TRBJ1-1, with D tentatively TRBD1 (5 bases). The germline V and J ends were trimmed by 5 bases and 4 bases, with 8 bases remaining between them. This CDR3 comprises 12 residues. The V gene's germline CDR1 is MNHEY and CDR2 SVGAGI.

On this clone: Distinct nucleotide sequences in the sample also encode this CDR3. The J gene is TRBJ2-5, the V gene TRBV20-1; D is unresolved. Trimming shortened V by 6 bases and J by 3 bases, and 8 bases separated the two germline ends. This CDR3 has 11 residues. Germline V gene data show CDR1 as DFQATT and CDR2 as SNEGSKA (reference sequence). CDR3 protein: CSARKEETQYF. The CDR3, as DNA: TGCAGTGCCAGAAAGGAAGAGACCCAGTACTTC.

CDR3 DNA sequence: TGTGCCAGCAGCTTAGGACCGGGACTAGCGGGAGAGGAGCAGTACTTC. Translated, it gives CASSLGPGLAGEEQYF. The gene calls are TRBV7-6 and TRBJ2-7, with 14 bases that match TRBD2. CDR3 length: 16 amino acids. CDR1 is SGHVS, CDR2 FNYEAQ, per germline. After removal of 1 base from V and 7 bases from J, the junction contained 6 bases not matched to a gene. Full variable domain (missing parts from reference TRBV7-6 and TRBJ2-7): GAGVSQSPRYKVTKRGQDVALRCDPISGHVSLYWYRQALGQGPEFLTYFNYEAQQDKSGLPNDRFSAERPEGSISTLTIQRTEQRDSAMYRCASSLGPGLAGEEQYFGPGTRLTVT.

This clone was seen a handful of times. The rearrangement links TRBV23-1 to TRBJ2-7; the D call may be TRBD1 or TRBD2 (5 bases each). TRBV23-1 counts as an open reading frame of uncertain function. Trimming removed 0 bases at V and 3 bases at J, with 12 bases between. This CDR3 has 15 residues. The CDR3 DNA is TGCGCCAGCAGTCAATCTGGGGACGGATACTACGAGCAGTACTTC. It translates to CASSQSGDGYYEQYF.

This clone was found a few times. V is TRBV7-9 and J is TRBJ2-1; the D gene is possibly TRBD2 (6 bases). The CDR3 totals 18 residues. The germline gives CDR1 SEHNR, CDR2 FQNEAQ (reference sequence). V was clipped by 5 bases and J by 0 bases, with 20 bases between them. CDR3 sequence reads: CASSPPSGGDSSYNEQFF. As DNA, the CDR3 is TGTGCCAGCAGCCCCCCCTCTGGCGGGGATAGCTCCTACAATGAGCAGTTCTTC.

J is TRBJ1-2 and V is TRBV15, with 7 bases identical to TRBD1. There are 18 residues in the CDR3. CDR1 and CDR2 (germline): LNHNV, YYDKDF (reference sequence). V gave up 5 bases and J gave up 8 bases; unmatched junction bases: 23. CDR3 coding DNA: TGTGCCACCAGCCGCGGGGACAGAGCTTTTTTCCGCGGTCGGGGCTACACCTTC. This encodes CATSRGDRAFFRGRGYTF.

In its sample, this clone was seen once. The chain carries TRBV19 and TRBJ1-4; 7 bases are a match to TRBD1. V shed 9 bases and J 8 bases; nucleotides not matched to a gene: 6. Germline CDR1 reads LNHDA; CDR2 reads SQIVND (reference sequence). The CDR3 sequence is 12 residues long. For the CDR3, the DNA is TGTGCCAGCACAGGGGCAGGGGAAAAACTGTTTTTT. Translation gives CASTGAGEKLFF.

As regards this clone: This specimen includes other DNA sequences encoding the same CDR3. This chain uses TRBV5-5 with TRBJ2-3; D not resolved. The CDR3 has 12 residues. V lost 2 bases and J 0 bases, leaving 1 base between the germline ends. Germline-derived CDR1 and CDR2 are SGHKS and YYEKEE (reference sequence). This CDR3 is CASSLSTDTQYF. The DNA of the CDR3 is TGTGCCAGCAGCTTAAGCACAGATACGCAGTATTTT.

CDR3 sequence: CASSPSRGGAPVGAFF. The CDR3 nucleotides read TGTGCCAGCAGCCCCTCCAGGGGGGGGGCGCCTGTTGGGGCTTTCTTT. The chain has TRBV7-8 and TRBJ1-1, with 7 bases that match TRBD1. CDR1 SGHVS and CDR2 FQNEAQ come from the germline V gene. The CDR3 length is 16 residues. The trim removed 5 bases at V and 11 bases at J, leaving 20 bases unmatched.

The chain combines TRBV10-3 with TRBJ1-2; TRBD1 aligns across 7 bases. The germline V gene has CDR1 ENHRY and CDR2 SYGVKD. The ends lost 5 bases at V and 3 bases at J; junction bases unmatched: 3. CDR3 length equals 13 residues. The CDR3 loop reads CAISPTGYYGYTF. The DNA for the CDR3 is TGTGCCATCAGTCCGACAGGGTACTATGGCTACACCTTC.

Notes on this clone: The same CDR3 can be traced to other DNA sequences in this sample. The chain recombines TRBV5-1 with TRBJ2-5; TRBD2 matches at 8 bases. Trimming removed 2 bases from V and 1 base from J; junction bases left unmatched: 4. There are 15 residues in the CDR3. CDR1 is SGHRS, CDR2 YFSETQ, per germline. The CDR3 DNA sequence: TGCGCCAGCAGCTTAGCGGGAGCATCCCAAGAGACCCAGTACTTC. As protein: CASSLAGASQETQYF.

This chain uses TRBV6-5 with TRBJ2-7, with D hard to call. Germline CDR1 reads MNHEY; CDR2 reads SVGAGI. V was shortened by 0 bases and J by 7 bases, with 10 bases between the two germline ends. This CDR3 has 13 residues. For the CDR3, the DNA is TGTGCCAGCAGTTACTCATCAGCGAGAGAGCAGTACTTC. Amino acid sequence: CASSYSSAREQYF.

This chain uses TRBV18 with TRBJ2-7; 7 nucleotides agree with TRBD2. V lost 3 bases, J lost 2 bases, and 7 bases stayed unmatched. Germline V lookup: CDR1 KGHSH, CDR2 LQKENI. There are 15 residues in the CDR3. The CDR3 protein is CASSPTRERAYEQYF. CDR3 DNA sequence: TGTGCCAGCTCACCGACGCGGGAGAGAGCCTACGAGCAGTACTTC.

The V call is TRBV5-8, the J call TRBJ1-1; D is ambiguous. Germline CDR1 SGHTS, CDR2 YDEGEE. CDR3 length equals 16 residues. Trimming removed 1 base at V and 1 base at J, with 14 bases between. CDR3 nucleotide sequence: TGTGCCAGCAGCTTGACTCCGGACCGTGGGAACACTGAAGCTTTCTTT. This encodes CASSLTPDRGNTEAFF.